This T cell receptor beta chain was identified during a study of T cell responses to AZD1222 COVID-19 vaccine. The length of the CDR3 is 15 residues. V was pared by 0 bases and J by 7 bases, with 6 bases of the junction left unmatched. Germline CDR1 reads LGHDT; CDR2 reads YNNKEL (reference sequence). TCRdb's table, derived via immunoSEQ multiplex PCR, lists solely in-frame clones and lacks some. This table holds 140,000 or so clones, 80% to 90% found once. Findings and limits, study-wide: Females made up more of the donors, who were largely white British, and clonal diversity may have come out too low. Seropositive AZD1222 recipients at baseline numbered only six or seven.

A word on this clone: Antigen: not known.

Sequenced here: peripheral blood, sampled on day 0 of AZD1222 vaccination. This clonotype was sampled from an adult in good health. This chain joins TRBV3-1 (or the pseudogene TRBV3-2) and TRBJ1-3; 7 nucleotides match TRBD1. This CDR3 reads CASSQDWDSWNTIYF. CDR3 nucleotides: TGTGCCAGCAGCCAAGACTGGGACAGCTGGAACACCATATATTTT.